The present T cell receptor (beta chain) was sequenced within a study of cytomegalovirus exposure and HLA in healthy donors. Study-level results: Cytomegalovirus association was assigned to some 160 TCR beta chains.

Germline CDR1 SGHRS, CDR2 YFSETQ. The V end lost 0 bases, the J end lost 2 bases, and 11 bases lay between the germline ends. The CDR3 has 16 residues. On this clone itself: Antigen: not known.

The study ran its PCR with 60 Vbeta and 13 Jbeta primers. Data came from immunoSEQ multiplex PCR; TCRdb stores just in-frame clones and leaves some out. Among roughly 100,000 clones listed, 75% were seen once. This receptor was obtained from a male donor in good health and CMV-seropositive. V usage is TRBV5-1 and J usage is TRBJ1-4; no firm D call. Material for sequencing was PBMCs. The CDR3 sequence is CASSLAGMGTNEKLFF. Here the CDR3 DNA reads TGCGCCAGCAGCTTGGCCGGGATGGGCACTAATGAAAAACTGTTTTTT.